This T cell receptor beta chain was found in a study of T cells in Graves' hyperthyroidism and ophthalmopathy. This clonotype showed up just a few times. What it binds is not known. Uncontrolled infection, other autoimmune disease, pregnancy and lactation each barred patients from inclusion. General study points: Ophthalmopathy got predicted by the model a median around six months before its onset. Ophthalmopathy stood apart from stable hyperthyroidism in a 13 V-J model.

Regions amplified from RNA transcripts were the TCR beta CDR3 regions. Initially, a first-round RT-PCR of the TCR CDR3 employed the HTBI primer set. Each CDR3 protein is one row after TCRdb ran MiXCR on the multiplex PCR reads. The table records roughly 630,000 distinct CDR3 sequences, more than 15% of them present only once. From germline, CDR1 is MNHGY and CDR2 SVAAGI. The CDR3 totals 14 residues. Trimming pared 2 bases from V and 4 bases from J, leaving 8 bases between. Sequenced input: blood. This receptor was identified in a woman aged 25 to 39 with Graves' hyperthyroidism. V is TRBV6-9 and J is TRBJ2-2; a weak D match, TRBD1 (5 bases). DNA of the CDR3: TGTGCCAGCAGTTATATGGGGCCCACCGGGGAGCTGTTTTTT. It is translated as CASSYMGPTGELFF.